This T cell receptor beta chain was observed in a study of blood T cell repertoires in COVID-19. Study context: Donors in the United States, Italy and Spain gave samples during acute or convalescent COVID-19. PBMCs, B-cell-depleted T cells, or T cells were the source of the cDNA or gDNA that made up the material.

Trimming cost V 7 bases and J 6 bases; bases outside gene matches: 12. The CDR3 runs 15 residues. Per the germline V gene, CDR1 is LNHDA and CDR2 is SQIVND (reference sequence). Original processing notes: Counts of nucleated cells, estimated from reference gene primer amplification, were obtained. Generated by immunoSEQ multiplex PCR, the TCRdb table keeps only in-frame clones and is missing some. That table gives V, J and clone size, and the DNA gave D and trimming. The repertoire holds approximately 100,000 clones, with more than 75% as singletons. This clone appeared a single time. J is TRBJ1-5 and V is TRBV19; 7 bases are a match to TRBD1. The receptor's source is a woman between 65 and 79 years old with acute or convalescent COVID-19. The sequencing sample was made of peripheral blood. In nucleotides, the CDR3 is TGTGCCAGTAATTTTGGAGACAGGGTCGCTCAGCCCCAGCATTTT. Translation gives CASNFGDRVAQPQHF. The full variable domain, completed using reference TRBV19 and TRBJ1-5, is DGGITQSPKYLFRKEGQNVTLSCEQNLNHDAMYWYRQDPGQGLRLIYYSQIVNDFQKGDIAEGYSVSREKKESFPLTVTSAQKNPTAFYLCASNFGDRVAQPQHFGDGTRLSIL.